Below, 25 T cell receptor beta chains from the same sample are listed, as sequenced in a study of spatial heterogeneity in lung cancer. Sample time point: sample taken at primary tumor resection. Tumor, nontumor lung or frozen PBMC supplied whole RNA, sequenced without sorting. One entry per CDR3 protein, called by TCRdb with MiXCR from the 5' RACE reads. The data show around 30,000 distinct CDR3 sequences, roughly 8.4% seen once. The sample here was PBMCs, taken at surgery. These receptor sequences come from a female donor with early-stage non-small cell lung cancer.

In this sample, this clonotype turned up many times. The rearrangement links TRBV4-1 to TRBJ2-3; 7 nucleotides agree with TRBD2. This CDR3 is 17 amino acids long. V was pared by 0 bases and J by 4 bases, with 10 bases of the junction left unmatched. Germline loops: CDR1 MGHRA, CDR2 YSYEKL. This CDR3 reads CASSQELAGAPADTQYF. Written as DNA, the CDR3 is TGCGCCAGCAGCCAAGAATTGGCGGGAGCACCGGCAGATACGCAGTATTTT.

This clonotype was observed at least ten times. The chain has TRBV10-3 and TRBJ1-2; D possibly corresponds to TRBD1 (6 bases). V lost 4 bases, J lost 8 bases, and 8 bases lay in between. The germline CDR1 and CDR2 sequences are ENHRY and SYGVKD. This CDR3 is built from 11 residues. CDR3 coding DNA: TGTGCCATCAGTGCAGGGGTCGGCTACACCTTC. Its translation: CAISAGVGYTF.

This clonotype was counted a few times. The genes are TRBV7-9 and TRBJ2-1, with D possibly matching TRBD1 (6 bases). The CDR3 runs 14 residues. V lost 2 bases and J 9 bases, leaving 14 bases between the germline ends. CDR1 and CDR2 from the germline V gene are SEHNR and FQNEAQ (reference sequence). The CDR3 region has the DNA TGTGCCAGCAGCTTACAACCCAGGGGCGCTGAGCAGTTCTTC. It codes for CASSLQPRGAEQFF.

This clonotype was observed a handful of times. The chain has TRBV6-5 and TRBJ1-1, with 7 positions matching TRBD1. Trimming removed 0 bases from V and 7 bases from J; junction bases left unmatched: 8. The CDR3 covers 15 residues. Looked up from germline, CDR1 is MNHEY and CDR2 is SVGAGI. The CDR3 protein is CASSYSGTEAFEAFF. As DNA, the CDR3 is TGTGCCAGCAGTTACTCGGGGACAGAGGCCTTTGAAGCTTTCTTT.

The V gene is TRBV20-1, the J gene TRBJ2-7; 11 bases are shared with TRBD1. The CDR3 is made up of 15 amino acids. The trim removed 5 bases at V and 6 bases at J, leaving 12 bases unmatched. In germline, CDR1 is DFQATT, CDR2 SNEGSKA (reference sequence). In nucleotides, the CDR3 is TGCAGTGCTCGCGCCGGACAGGGGGCAAACTTCGAGCAGTACGTC. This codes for CSARAGQGANFEQYV.

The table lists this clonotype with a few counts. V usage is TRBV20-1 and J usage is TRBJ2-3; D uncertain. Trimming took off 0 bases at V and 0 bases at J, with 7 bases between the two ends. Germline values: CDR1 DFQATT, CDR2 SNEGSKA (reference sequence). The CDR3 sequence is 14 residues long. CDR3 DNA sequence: TGCAGTGCTAGAGACCCAACTAGCACAGATACGCAGTATTTT. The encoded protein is CSARDPTSTDTQYF.

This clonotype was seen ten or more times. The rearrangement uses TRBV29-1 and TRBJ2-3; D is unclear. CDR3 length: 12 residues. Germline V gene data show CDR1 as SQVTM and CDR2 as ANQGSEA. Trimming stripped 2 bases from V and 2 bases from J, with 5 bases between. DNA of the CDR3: TGCAGCGTTGAACCAAACACAGATACGCAGTATTTT. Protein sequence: CSVEPNTDTQYF.

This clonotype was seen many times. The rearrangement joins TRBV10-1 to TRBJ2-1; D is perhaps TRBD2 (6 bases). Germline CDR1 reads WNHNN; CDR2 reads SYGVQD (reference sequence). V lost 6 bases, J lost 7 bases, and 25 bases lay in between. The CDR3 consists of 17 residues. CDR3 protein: CASSPVGSGPMRNEQFF. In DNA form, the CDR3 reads TGCGCCAGCAGCCCTGTTGGTAGCGGACCGATGAGGAATGAGCAGTTCTTC.

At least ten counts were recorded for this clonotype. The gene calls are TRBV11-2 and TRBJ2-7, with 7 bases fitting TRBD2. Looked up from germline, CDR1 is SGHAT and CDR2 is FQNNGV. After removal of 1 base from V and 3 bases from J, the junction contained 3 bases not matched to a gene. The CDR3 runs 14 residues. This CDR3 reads CASSLVSSGYEQYF. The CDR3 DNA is TGTGCCAGCAGCTTAGTTTCTAGCGGCTACGAGCAGTACTTC.

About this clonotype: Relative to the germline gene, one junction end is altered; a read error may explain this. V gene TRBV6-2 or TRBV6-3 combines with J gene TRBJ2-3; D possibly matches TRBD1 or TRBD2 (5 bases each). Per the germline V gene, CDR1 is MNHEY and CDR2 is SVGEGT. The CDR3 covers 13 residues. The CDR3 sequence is CAISNGGTGTQYF. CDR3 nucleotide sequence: TGTGCCATCAGTAATGGGGGTACTGGGACGCAGTATTTT.

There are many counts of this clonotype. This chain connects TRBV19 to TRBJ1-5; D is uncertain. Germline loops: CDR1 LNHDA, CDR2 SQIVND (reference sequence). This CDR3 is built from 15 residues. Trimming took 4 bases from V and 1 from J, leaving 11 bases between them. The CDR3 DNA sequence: TGTGCCAGTAGTAGCACCGGAGGAAGCAATCAGCCCCAGCATTTT. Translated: CASSSTGGSNQPQHF. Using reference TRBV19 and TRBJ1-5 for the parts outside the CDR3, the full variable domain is DGGITQSPKYLFRKEGQNVTLSCEQNLNHDAMYWYRQDPGQGLRLIYYSQIVNDFQKGDIAEGYSVSREKKESFPLTVTSAQKNPTAFYLCASSSTGGSNQPQHFGDGTRLSIL.

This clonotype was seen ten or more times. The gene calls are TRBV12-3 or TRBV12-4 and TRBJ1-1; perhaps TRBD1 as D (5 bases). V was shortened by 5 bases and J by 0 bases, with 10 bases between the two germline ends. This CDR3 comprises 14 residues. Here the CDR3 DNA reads TGTGCCAGCAGTCCACAACAGGTGAACACTGAAGCTTTCTTT. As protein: CASSPQQVNTEAFF.

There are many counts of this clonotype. CDR3 residues: CASRPTAEAFF. The CDR3 coding sequence is TGTGCCAGCAGGCCGACAGCTGAAGCTTTCTTT. The chain has TRBV12-3 or TRBV12-4 and TRBJ1-1; the D gene is possibly TRBD1 (5 bases). Trimming removed 6 bases from V and 6 bases from J, with 8 bases in between. The CDR3 covers 11 residues.

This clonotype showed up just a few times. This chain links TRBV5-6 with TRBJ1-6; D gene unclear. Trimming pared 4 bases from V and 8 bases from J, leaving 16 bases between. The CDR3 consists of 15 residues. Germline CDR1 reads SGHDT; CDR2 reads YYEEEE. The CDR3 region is CASSQDSGSDSPLHF. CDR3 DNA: TGTGCCAGCAGCCAGGACTCGGGATCGGATTCACCCCTCCACTTT.

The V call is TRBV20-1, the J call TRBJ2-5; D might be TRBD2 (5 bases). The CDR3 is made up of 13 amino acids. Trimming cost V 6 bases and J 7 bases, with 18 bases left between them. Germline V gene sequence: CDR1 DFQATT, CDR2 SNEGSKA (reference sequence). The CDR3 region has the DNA TGCAGTGCCGCAGAGGGCGTCCGGGGGACCCAGTACTTC. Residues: CSAAEGVRGTQYF.

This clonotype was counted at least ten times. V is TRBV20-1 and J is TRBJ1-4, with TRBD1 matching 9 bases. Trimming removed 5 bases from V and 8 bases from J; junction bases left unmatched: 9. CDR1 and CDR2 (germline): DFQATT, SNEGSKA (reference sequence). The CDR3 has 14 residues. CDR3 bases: TGCAGTGCTCCCGCACAGGGGGCGGGGGAAAAACTGTTTTTT. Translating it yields CSAPAQGAGEKLFF.

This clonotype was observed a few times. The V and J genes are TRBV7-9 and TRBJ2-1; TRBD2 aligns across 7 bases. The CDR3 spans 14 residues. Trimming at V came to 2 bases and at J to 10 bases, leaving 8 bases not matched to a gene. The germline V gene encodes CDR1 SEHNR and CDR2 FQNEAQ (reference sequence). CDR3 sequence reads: CASSLSARLAEQFF. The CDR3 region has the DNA TGTGCCAGCAGCTTATCTGCACGACTAGCCGAGCAGTTCTTC.

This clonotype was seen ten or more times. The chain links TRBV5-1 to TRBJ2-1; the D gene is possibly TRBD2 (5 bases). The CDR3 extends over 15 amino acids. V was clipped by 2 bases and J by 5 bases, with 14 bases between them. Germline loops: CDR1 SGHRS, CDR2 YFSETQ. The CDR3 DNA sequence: TGCGCCAGCAGCTTACTAGATTTGCCCAACAATGAGCAGTTCTTC. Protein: CASSLLDLPNNEQFF.

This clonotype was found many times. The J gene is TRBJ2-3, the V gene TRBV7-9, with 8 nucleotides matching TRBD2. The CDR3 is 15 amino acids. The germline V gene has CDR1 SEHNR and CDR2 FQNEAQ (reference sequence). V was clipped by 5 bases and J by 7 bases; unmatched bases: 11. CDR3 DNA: TGTGCCAGCAGCACCTCCGGGGGGGTCAGTAATACGCAGTATTTT. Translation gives CASSTSGGVSNTQYF.

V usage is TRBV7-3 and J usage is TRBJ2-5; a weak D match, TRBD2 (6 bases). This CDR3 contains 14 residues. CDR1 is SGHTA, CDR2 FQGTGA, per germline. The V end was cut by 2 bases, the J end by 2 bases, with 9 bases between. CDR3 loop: CASSLGGIQETQYF. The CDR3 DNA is TGTGCCAGCAGCTTAGGCGGGATACAAGAGACCCAGTACTTC.

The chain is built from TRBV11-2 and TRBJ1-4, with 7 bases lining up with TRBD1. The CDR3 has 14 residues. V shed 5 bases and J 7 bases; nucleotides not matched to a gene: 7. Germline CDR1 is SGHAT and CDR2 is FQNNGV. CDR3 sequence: CASSRQGTSEKLFF. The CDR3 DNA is TGTGCCAGCAGCAGACAGGGCACGAGTGAAAAACTGTTTTTT. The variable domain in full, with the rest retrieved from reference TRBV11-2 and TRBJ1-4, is EAGVAQSPRYKIIEKRQSVAFWCNPISGHATLYWYQQILGQGPKLLIQFQNNGVVDDSQLPKDRFSAERLKGVDSTLKIQPAKLEDSAVYLCASSRQGTSEKLFFGSGTQLSVL.

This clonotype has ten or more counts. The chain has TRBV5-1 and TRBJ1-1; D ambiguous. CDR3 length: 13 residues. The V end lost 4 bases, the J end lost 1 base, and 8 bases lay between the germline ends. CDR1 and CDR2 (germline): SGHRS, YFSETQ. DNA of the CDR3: TGCGCCAGCAGCATGGACGGGAACACTGAAGCTTTCTTT. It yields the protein CASSMDGNTEAFF.

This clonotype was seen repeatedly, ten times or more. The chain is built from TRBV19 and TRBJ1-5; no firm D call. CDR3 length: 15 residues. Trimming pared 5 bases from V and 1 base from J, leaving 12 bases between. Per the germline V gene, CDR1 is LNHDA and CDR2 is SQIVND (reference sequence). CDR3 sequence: CASSSGYWSNQPQHF. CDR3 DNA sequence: TGTGCCAGTAGTTCGGGGTATTGGAGCAATCAGCCCCAGCATTTT. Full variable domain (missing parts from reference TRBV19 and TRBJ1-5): DGGITQSPKYLFRKEGQNVTLSCEQNLNHDAMYWYRQDPGQGLRLIYYSQIVNDFQKGDIAEGYSVSREKKESFPLTVTSAQKNPTAFYLCASSSGYWSNQPQHFGDGTRLSIL.

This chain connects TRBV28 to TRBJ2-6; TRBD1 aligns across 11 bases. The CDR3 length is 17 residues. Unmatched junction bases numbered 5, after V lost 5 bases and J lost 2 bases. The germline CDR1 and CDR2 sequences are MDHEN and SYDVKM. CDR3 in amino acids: CASSGPGQGAGANVLTF. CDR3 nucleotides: TGTGCCAGCAGTGGACCGGGACAGGGGGCTGGGGCCAACGTCCTGACTTTC.

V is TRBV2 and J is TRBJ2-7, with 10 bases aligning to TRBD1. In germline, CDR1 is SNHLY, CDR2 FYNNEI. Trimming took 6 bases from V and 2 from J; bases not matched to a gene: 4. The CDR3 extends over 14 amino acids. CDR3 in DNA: TGTGCCAGCAGAGGGACAGGGGCGACCTACGAGCAGTACTTC. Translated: CASRGTGATYEQYF.